The 26 T cell receptor beta chains presented below share a single source sample, sequenced in a study of cytomegalovirus exposure and HLA in healthy donors. PCR involved 60 Vbeta and 13 Jbeta primers. Only in-frame clones appear in the TCRdb table, and some are missing; sequencing was by immunoSEQ multiplex PCR. Found here are about 110,000 clones, approximately 70% of them singletons; the top ten hold about 5.7%. The material sequenced was PBMCs. All receptors derive from a woman aged 65 to 85 in good health and CMV-seropositive.

This clone occurred a few times. This chain links TRBV5-1 with TRBJ1-1; possible D gene TRBD1, 5 bases. V lost 3 bases to trimming and J lost 1 base, with 13 bases between them. CDR3 length: 15 residues. In germline, CDR1 is SGHRS, CDR2 YFSETQ. This CDR3 is CASSSHGGPNTEAFF. The CDR3, as DNA: TGCGCCAGCAGCTCCCACGGGGGACCGAACACTGAAGCTTTCTTT.

This clone occurred a few times. The rearrangement links TRBV6-1 to TRBJ2-7, with 8 positions matching TRBD1. J was trimmed by 5 bases and V by 5 bases; bases with no gene match: 11. Per germline, CDR1 MNHNS and CDR2 SASEGT. CDR3 length: 15 amino acids. DNA for the CDR3: TGTGCCAGCAGTTCCGGAGTGACAGGGGTGGACGAGCAGTACTTC. This gives the protein CASSSGVTGVDEQYF.

The chain carries TRBV30 and TRBJ1-1; 8 nucleotides agree with TRBD1. Germline assignment: CDR1 GTSNPN and CDR2 SVGIG (reference sequence). V lost 4 bases, J lost 1 base, and 2 bases stayed unmatched. This CDR3 contains 13 residues. CDR3 nucleotide sequence: TGTGCCTGGACAGGGGGCCGGAACACTGAAGCTTTCTTT. This codes for CAWTGGRNTEAFF.

The gene calls are TRBV7-3 and TRBJ2-2, with 7 bases aligning to TRBD2. Germline CDR1 reads SGHTA; CDR2 reads FQGTGA. The CDR3 consists of 15 residues. The V segment lost 2 bases and the J segment 5 bases; nucleotides outside the gene matches: 5. CDR3 region: CASSLGDYPTGELFF. In nucleotides, the CDR3 is TGTGCCAGCAGCTTAGGGGACTACCCAACCGGGGAGCTGTTTTTT.

In this sample, this clone turned up once. This chain uses TRBV29-1 with TRBJ1-1; D not certain. This CDR3 comprises 12 residues. Germline CDR1 and CDR2: SQVTM and ANQGSEA. The V end lost 3 bases, the J end lost 4 bases, and 9 bases lay between the germline ends. CDR3 protein: CSVDSGRTEAFF. In DNA form, the CDR3 reads TGCAGCGTTGATTCCGGTCGCACTGAAGCTTTCTTT.

This clone was seen a single time. The V and J genes are TRBV27 and TRBJ1-4; TRBD1 matches at 7 bases. The germline gives CDR1 MNHEY, CDR2 SMNVEV (reference sequence). This CDR3 spans 16 amino acids. Trimming took 5 bases from V and 7 from J; bases not matched to a gene: 13. The CDR3, as DNA: TGTGCCAGCAGTGGAGAGGGACAGCACTGGGGTGAAAAACTGTTTTTT. Amino acids: CASSGEGQHWGEKLFF.

This chain connects TRBV7-8 to TRBJ1-5, with 10 bases that match TRBD1. The germline V gene encodes CDR1 SGHVS and CDR2 FQNEAQ. The CDR3 covers 15 residues. V shed 5 bases, J shed 2 bases, and the junction held 3 bases outside the gene matches. CDR3 in amino acids: CASSRDRGRNQPQHF. CDR3 bases: TGTGCCAGCAGCAGGGACAGGGGACGCAATCAGCCCCAGCATTTT.

V and J are TRBV30 and TRBJ1-1; 8 bases are a match to TRBD1. The CDR3 runs to 15 residues. Germline loops: CDR1 GTSNPN, CDR2 SVGIG (reference sequence). Trimming at V came to 1 base and at J to 1 base, leaving 5 bases not matched to a gene. CDR3 loop: CAWSGPTGANTEAFF. In DNA form, the CDR3 reads TGTGCCTGGAGTGGACCGACAGGGGCGAACACTGAAGCTTTCTTT.

The CDR3 is CASSYAPGQGNYGYTF. The DNA of the CDR3 is TGTGCCAGCAGTTACGCCCCTGGACAGGGTAACTATGGCTACACCTTC. The chain has TRBV6-5 and TRBJ1-2; 8 bases are shared with TRBD1. V gave up 2 bases and J gave up 1 base; unmatched junction bases: 6. Germline CDR1 is MNHEY and CDR2 is SVGAGI. The CDR3 length is 16 residues.

The chain links TRBV14 to TRBJ2-7; D is undetermined. This CDR3 region has 12 residues. Per germline, CDR1 SGHDN and CDR2 FVKESK. V gave up 2 bases and J gave up 4 bases, with 6 bases separating them. CDR3 region: CASSQSPYEQYF. CDR3 nucleotides: TGTGCCAGCAGCCAAAGCCCATACGAGCAGTACTTC.

This chain uses TRBV5-4 with TRBJ1-1; D not certain. The CDR3 sequence is 14 residues long. The germline V gene encodes CDR1 SGHNT and CDR2 YYREEE (reference sequence). V dropped 0 bases and J dropped 4 bases, with 10 bases sitting between them. DNA of the CDR3: TGTGCCAGCAGCTTGGCGGGGAGGACCACTGAAGCTTTCTTT. It is translated as CASSLAGRTTEAFF.

The genes are TRBV30 and TRBJ2-2; TRBD1 agrees at 7 bases. The V and J ends lost 8 bases and 4 bases, in that order; junction bases with no gene match: 7. This CDR3 has 13 residues. Germline V lookup: CDR1 GTSNPN, CDR2 SVGIG (reference sequence). The CDR3 reads CAGNRGGTGELFF. CDR3 nucleotides: TGTGCCGGGAACAGGGGTGGCACCGGGGAGCTGTTTTTT.

The table lists this clone with a count of one. This sequence joins TRBV5-4 and TRBJ1-4, with a weak D call TRBD1 (5 bases). V was shortened by 4 bases and J by 8 bases, with 18 bases between the two germline ends. Germline V gene data show CDR1 as SGHNT and CDR2 as YYREEE (reference sequence). This CDR3 has 15 amino acids. The CDR3 bases are TGTGCCAGCAGCCGCCAGGGTCGGCAATGGGAAAAACTGTTTTTT. Protein: CASSRQGRQWEKLFF.

There are a few counts of this clone. The gene calls are TRBV2 and TRBJ1-3; tentatively, D is TRBD1 (6 bases). The V end lost 4 bases, the J end lost 0 bases, and 7 bases lay between the germline ends. CDR1 SNHLY and CDR2 FYNNEI come from the germline V gene. The CDR3 has 14 residues. CDR3 protein: CASSGQASGNTIYF. The CDR3 DNA is TGTGCCAGCAGTGGACAGGCCTCTGGAAACACCATATATTTT.

The V call is TRBV10-3, the J call TRBJ2-7; tentatively, D is TRBD2 (5 bases). The length of the CDR3 is 11 residues. The V end lost 11 bases, the J end lost 2 bases, and 10 bases lay between the germline ends. Germline V gives CDR1 ENHRY, CDR2 SYGVKD. The CDR3 nucleotides read TGTGCCGTAGACGGGGCCTACGAGCAGTACTTC. It specifies CAVDGAYEQYF.

This rearrangement joins TRBV16 to TRBJ1-1; D gene uncertain. The CDR3 consists of 13 residues. V lost 5 bases, J lost 2 bases, and 9 bases lay in between. CDR1 and CDR2 (germline): KGHSY, FQNENV. The CDR3 loop is CASSNRVNTEAFF. CDR3 bases: TGTGCCAGCAGCAACCGGGTAAACACTGAAGCTTTCTTT.

The CDR3 DNA reads TGTGCCAGCAGCCTACGAACTCCGGGACAGGCGATCACCGGGGAGCTGTTTTTT. It encodes CASSLRTPGQAITGELFF. J is TRBJ2-2 and V is TRBV4-2; TRBD1 matches 8 bases. V lost 4 bases and J lost 4; bases outside the gene matches: 14. The CDR3 runs 18 residues. Looked up from germline, CDR1 is LGHNA and CDR2 is YNFKEQ.

This clone was seen repeatedly, ten times or more. The V and J genes are TRBV6-5 and TRBJ2-7; a possible D gene is TRBD1 (6 bases). Germline V gives CDR1 MNHEY, CDR2 SVGAGI. V was cut by 5 bases and J by 4 bases, with 12 bases left in between. CDR3 length equals 13 residues. The CDR3 region has the DNA TGTGCCAGCAGTAAGGACAGACAATACGAGCAGTACTTC. This encodes CASSKDRQYEQYF.

V is TRBV18 and J is TRBJ2-7; 9 bases fit TRBD2. Germline V gene lookup returns CDR1 KGHSH and CDR2 LQKENI. J lost 2 bases, V lost 0 bases, and 5 bases had no gene match. The CDR3 loop spans 16 amino acids. CDR3 region: CASSPPTSGGTYEQYF. The CDR3 DNA sequence: TGTGCCAGCTCACCACCGACGAGCGGGGGGACCTACGAGCAGTACTTC.

V and J are TRBV6-5 and TRBJ1-2; the match to TRBD1 covers 7 bases. This CDR3 contains 14 residues. Germline assignment: CDR1 MNHEY and CDR2 SVGAGI. V was clipped by 6 bases and J by 2 bases; unmatched bases: 6. Here the CDR3 DNA reads TGTGCCAGCAGACCATCGGGACAGAACTATGGCTACACCTTC. Translation: CASRPSGQNYGYTF.

The genes are TRBV2 and TRBJ1-1; D gene unclear. Germline CDR1 SNHLY, CDR2 FYNNEI. V shed 6 bases and J shed 3 bases, with 14 bases lying between them. The CDR3 contains 14 residues. CDR3 sequence (DNA): TGTGCCAGCAGCGTCCAATCCGCGGACACTGAAGCTTTCTTT. Amino acid sequence: CASSVQSADTEAFF.

This clone has just one count. The rearrangement links TRBV19 to TRBJ1-2; no firm D call. CDR1 is LNHDA, CDR2 SQIVND, per germline (reference sequence). V lost 7 bases to trimming and J lost 6 bases, with 12 bases between them. This CDR3 has 12 residues. The CDR3: CASTMGGNGYTF. The CDR3 DNA sequence: TGTGCCAGTACCATGGGAGGGAATGGCTACACCTTC.

The rearrangement links TRBV18 to TRBJ1-1; D remains unclear. V was pared by 4 bases and J by 1 base, with 7 bases between. Germline V lookup: CDR1 KGHSH, CDR2 LQKENI. The CDR3 totals 13 residues. This chain's CDR3 is CASSLQPNTEAFF. DNA of the CDR3: TGTGCCAGCTCACTACAGCCGAACACTGAAGCTTTCTTT.

The J gene is TRBJ2-1, the V gene TRBV5-1; TRBD2 matches at 7 bases. CDR1 and CDR2 (germline): SGHRS, YFSETQ. This CDR3 spans 16 amino acids. V shed 0 bases, J shed 6 bases, and the junction held 9 bases outside the gene matches. CDR3 in amino acids: CASSLAWGGGGNEQFF. CDR3 DNA: TGCGCCAGCAGCTTGGCCTGGGGTGGGGGGGGCAATGAGCAGTTCTTC.

The V gene is TRBV5-4, the J gene TRBJ1-2, with 9 bases lining up with TRBD1. CDR3 length equals 14 residues. Germline V gene lookup returns CDR1 SGHNT and CDR2 YYREEE (reference sequence). V dropped 0 bases and J dropped 6; count of bases not matched to a gene: 3. The DNA of the CDR3 is TGTGCCAGCAGCTTGGTTGGGACAGGGAATGGCTACACCTTC. This encodes CASSLVGTGNGYTF.

The chain links TRBV6-1 to TRBJ1-2, with 12 positions matching TRBD1. This CDR3 is 14 amino acids long. Trimming took 7 bases from V and 7 from J; bases not matched to a gene: 7. CDR1 and CDR2 (germline): MNHNS, SASEGT. The CDR3: CASKPGQGAIGYTF. The CDR3, as DNA: TGTGCCAGCAAACCGGGACAGGGGGCGATTGGCTACACCTTC.